The 28 T cell receptor beta chains below come from one sample, sequenced in a study of blood T cell repertoires in COVID-19 (dated by TCRdb to about 2020). The receptor library was made with the immunoSEQ multiplex PCR assay. TCRdb retrieved this table from immuneACCESS and kept in-frame rearrangements only. Not all clones are present; in checked studies, unresolved V genes account for under half, and no reason is known for the remainder. This sample is represented by 35,000 to 40,000 clones; approximately 84% of them were singletons. The ten most abundant clones make up around 13% of the sample. Sequencing was done on a sample of peripheral blood. The receptor source for this set is a man in his forties or fifties with active or convalescent COVID-19.

The J gene is TRBJ2-5, the V gene TRBV5-6; 9 positions match TRBD1. The CDR3 is 15 residues long. Trimming took 4 bases from V and 5 from J; bases not matched to a gene: 9. The germline V gene has CDR1 SGHDT and CDR2 YYEEEE. The CDR3 DNA reads TGTGCCAGCAGCCCGACAGGGGGTCCCGGTGAGACCCAGTACTTC. It translates to CASSPTGGPGETQYF.

This clone was observed a few times. V is TRBV30 and J is TRBJ2-7, with no clear D. In germline, CDR1 is GTSNPN, CDR2 SVGIG (reference sequence). V lost 1 base and J lost 2, with 9 bases in between. This CDR3 has 13 residues. The CDR3 is CAWSGANPYEQYF. CDR3 in DNA: TGTGCCTGGAGTGGGGCCAACCCCTACGAGCAGTACTTC.

The sample holds a few counts of this clone. The chain carries TRBV19 and TRBJ2-4; the D gene is possibly TRBD2 (5 bases). Trimming took 3 bases from V and 13 from J, leaving 16 bases between them. The CDR3 has 13 residues. Germline CDR1 LNHDA, CDR2 SQIVND (reference sequence). In DNA form, the CDR3 reads TGTGCCAGTAGTATGGAGGTTGGCAGTCAACAGTACTTC. Translating it yields CASSMEVGSQQYF.

V and J are TRBV7-9 and TRBJ1-1, with a tentative D call TRBD1 (5 bases). Trimming took 5 bases from V and 0 from J, leaving 16 bases between them. The CDR3 contains 16 residues. CDR1 is SEHNR and CDR2 is FQNEAQ in the germline V gene (reference sequence). The CDR3 reads CASSPPERDLNTEAFF. CDR3 bases: TGTGCCAGCAGCCCCCCTGAGAGGGACTTGAACACTGAAGCTTTCTTT.

This clone was seen a single time. The rearrangement joins TRBV4-2 to TRBJ2-1; 9 nucleotides match TRBD2. Germline V gives CDR1 LGHNA, CDR2 YNFKEQ. The CDR3 is made up of 15 amino acids. Trimming removed 0 bases from V and 9 bases from J; junction bases left unmatched: 6. CDR3 DNA: TGTGCCAGCAGCCAAGATCTAGCGGGATTCTCTGAGCAGTTCTTC. Protein product: CASSQDLAGFSEQFF.

The chain joins TRBV15 to TRBJ2-7, with TRBD2 identical over 8 bases. The CDR3 is 15 residues long. Germline CDR1 is LNHNV and CDR2 is YYDKDF (reference sequence). V was clipped by 3 bases and J by 6 bases; unmatched bases: 10. CDR3 sequence reads: CATSSWGVAGSEQYF. CDR3 nucleotides: TGTGCCACCAGCAGCTGGGGAGTAGCGGGGAGCGAGCAGTACTTC.

About this clone: The same CDR3 also results from other DNA sequences found in this sample. V is TRBV12-3 or TRBV12-4 and J is TRBJ2-7, with no clear D. The germline V and J ends were trimmed by 6 bases and 0 bases, with 3 bases remaining between them. The length of the CDR3 is 11 residues. The CDR3 sequence: CASSHSYEQYF. Here the CDR3 DNA reads TGTGCCAGCAGCCACTCCTACGAGCAGTACTTC.

This clone was recorded only once. The chain recombines TRBV6-5 with TRBJ1-2, with D uncertain. Trimming removed 6 bases at V and 0 bases at J, with 8 bases between. This CDR3 contains 13 residues. CDR1 and CDR2 (germline): MNHEY, SVGAGI. The CDR3 spells CASRGTANYGYTF. The CDR3 nucleotides read TGTGCCAGCAGGGGCACCGCTAACTATGGCTACACCTTC.

V and J are TRBV5-4 and TRBJ2-7; 8 bases are shared with TRBD1. V lost 4 bases to trimming and J lost 5 bases; unmatched junction nucleotides: 5. Germline V gene sequence: CDR1 SGHNT, CDR2 YYREEE (reference sequence). The CDR3 sequence is 13 residues long. In nucleotides, the CDR3 is TGTGCCAGCAGCACCGGGACAGGCCACGAGCAGTACTTC. This translates into CASSTGTGHEQYF. The complete variable domain, with remaining parts taken from reference TRBV5-4 and TRBJ2-7, reads ETGVTQSPTHLIKTRGQQVTLRCSSQSGHNTVSWYQQALGQGPQFIFQYYREEENGRGNFPPRFSGLQFPNYSSELNVNALELDDSALYLCASSTGTGHEQYFGPGTRLTVT.

The chain links TRBV19 to TRBJ1-1, with TRBD1 matching over 7 bases. The CDR3 contains 14 residues. J gave up 4 bases and V 8 bases, and 10 bases lay outside the gene matches. The germline V gene encodes CDR1 LNHDA and CDR2 SQIVND (reference sequence). For the CDR3, the DNA is TGTGCCAGTCAGACAGGGACATTCGGCACTGAAGCTTTCTTT. It translates to CASQTGTFGTEAFF.

The chain employs TRBV27 and TRBJ1-2; D may be TRBD1 (6 bases). Germline V gene sequence: CDR1 MNHEY, CDR2 SMNVEV (reference sequence). The V end was cut by 3 bases, the J end by 8 bases, with 16 bases between. The CDR3 is 14 residues long. This CDR3 is CASSFAGAPGGYTF. DNA of the CDR3: TGTGCCAGCAGTTTCGCAGGGGCGCCGGGGGGCTACACCTTC.

V and J are TRBV7-9 and TRBJ2-3; TRBD1 agrees at 8 bases. J was trimmed by 6 bases and V by 1 base; bases with no gene match: 15. CDR1 is SEHNR, CDR2 FQNEAQ, per germline (reference sequence). CDR3 length: 18 amino acids. CDR3 sequence: CASSLGGTGFVIGDTQYF. DNA for the CDR3: TGTGCCAGCAGCTTAGGGGGGACAGGTTTTGTGATAGGGGATACGCAGTATTTT.

In its sample, this clone was seen a few times. This chain uses TRBV5-5 with TRBJ2-7, with 10 bases fitting TRBD2. V shed 2 bases and J 4 bases; nucleotides not matched to a gene: 3. Germline V gene sequence: CDR1 SGHKS, CDR2 YYEKEE (reference sequence). The length of the CDR3 is 14 residues. In nucleotides, the CDR3 is TGTGCCAGCAGCTTAAGCGGGGGGGCGTACGAGCAGTACTTC. Translation gives CASSLSGGAYEQYF.

This clone was detected only once. The chain uses TRBV7-9 and TRBJ2-5; perhaps TRBD1 as D (6 bases). V was clipped by 0 bases and J by 5 bases, with 10 bases between them. This CDR3 is 14 amino acids long. The germline V gene encodes CDR1 SEHNR and CDR2 FQNEAQ (reference sequence). The CDR3 loop reads CASSLADRWETQYF. The CDR3 DNA is TGTGCCAGCAGCTTAGCCGACAGGTGGGAGACCCAGTACTTC. Complete variable domain (other parts from reference TRBV7-9 and TRBJ2-5): DTGVSQNPRHKITKRGQNVTFRCDPISEHNRLYWYRQTLGQGPEFLTYFQNEAQLEKSRLLSDRFSAERPKGSFSTLEIQRTEQGDSAMYLCASSLADRWETQYFGPGTRLLVL.

V is TRBV27 and J is TRBJ1-6, with D perhaps TRBD1 (5 bases). Germline values: CDR1 MNHEY, CDR2 SMNVEV (reference sequence). Trimming removed 5 bases from V and 8 bases from J, with 16 bases in between. This CDR3 has 15 amino acids. The CDR3 DNA reads TGTGCCAGCAGTCCGGGTTCAGGGATTGATTCACCCCTCCACTTT. It is translated as CASSPGSGIDSPLHF.

The chain couples TRBV19 to TRBJ1-4; 7 bases align to TRBD1. Germline V gene data show CDR1 as LNHDA and CDR2 as SQIVND (reference sequence). The CDR3 is made up of 15 amino acids. Unmatched junction bases numbered 6, after V lost 5 bases and J lost 3 bases. The DNA for the CDR3 is TGTGCCAGTAGTTCAGGGGGACAGTCTAATGAAAAACTGTTTTTT. Translating it yields CASSSGGQSNEKLFF.

The V gene is TRBV5-6, the J gene TRBJ1-6; D is unclear. Germline V lookup: CDR1 SGHDT, CDR2 YYEEEE. The CDR3 runs to 12 residues. Trimming removed 0 bases at V and 15 bases at J, with 10 bases between. The CDR3 DNA sequence: TGTGCCAGCAGCTTGGTGGGAGCCCTCCTCCACTTT. Its translation: CASSLVGALLHF. Using reference TRBV5-6 and TRBJ1-6 for the parts outside the CDR3, the full variable domain is DAGVTQSPTHLIKTRGQQVTLRCSPKSGHDTVSWYQQALGQGPQFIFQYYEEEERQRGNFPDRFSGHQFPNYSSELNVNALLLGDSALYLCASSLVGALLHFGNGTRLTVT.

The chain couples TRBV18 to TRBJ1-5; maybe TRBD1 (5 bases). The CDR3 loop spans 13 amino acids. The ends were cut back, 5 bases at V and 6 bases at J, with 11 bases in the middle. Germline V gene lookup returns CDR1 KGHSH and CDR2 LQKENI. The CDR3 nucleotides are TGTGCCAGCTCAATGACTCAGGGTCAGCCCCAGCATTTT. Residues: CASSMTQGQPQHF.

Concerning this clone: At one end the junction does not follow the germline gene, possibly because of a read error. The chain recombines TRBV20-1 with TRBJ2-7; 10 bases line up with TRBD1. The length of the CDR3 is 8 residues. The germline gives CDR1 DFQATT, CDR2 SNEGSKA (reference sequence). The CDR3 sequence: CSAGQGRF. DNA for the CDR3: TGCAGTGCGGGACAGGGGAGGTTC.

This clone was detected only once. Written as DNA, the CDR3 is TGTGCCAGCAGCTTAGCGACTAGCGGGGGGGTCTTCTACAATGAGCAGTTCTTC. This codes for CASSLATSGGVFYNEQFF. The chain joins TRBV7-8 to TRBJ2-1; 14 bases map to TRBD2. The germline CDR1 and CDR2 sequences are SGHVS and FQNEAQ. With V trimmed by 0 bases and J by 3 bases, 4 bases remained unmatched. The CDR3 is made up of 18 amino acids.

This rearrangement joins TRBV28 to TRBJ2-7; 7 bases map to TRBD1. The CDR3 consists of 15 residues. V was pared by 6 bases and J by 3 bases, with 11 bases of the junction left unmatched. CDR1 is MDHEN, CDR2 SYDVKM, per germline. The CDR3, as DNA: TGTGCCAGCAGACTCCGACAGGGCGTCTTCTACGAGCAGTACTTC. Amino acids: CASRLRQGVFYEQYF.

This clone has just a few counts. This sequence joins TRBV19 and TRBJ1-5; TRBD1 might be the D (6 bases). The CDR3 has 14 amino acids. Germline assignment: CDR1 LNHDA and CDR2 SQIVND (reference sequence). Between the trimmed V and J ends, which lost 10 bases and 2 bases, there was a span of 15 bases. The CDR3 spells CATFQGQGNQPQHF. The CDR3 DNA sequence: TGTGCCACCTTCCAGGGGCAGGGCAATCAGCCCCAGCATTTT.

This chain links TRBV5-1 with TRBJ2-7; 9 nucleotides agree with TRBD2. V lost 4 bases to trimming and J lost 3 bases; unmatched junction nucleotides: 11. Germline V gene data show CDR1 as SGHRS and CDR2 as YFSETQ. This CDR3 has 16 residues. CDR3 nucleotides: TGCGCCAGCAGCCCAGCAGGGGGAGCGGGGGGCTACGAGCAGTACTTC. This translates into CASSPAGGAGGYEQYF.

The chain carries TRBV11-2 and TRBJ1-6; a possible D gene is TRBD1 (5 bases). The germline gives CDR1 SGHAT, CDR2 FQNNGV. The CDR3 sequence is 15 residues long. Trimming removed 1 base at V and 10 bases at J, with 14 bases between. This chain's CDR3 is CASSLGGRVNSPLHF. The CDR3 region has the DNA TGTGCCAGCAGCTTAGGGGGCAGGGTTAACTCACCCCTCCACTTT.

V and J are TRBV27 and TRBJ1-2; D perhaps matches TRBD1 (6 bases). Germline CDR1 and CDR2: MNHEY and SMNVEV (reference sequence). Trimming stripped 4 bases from V and 0 bases from J, with 15 bases between. This CDR3 spans 16 amino acids. This CDR3 is CASSSRQVLANYGYTF. DNA for the CDR3: TGTGCCAGCAGTTCACGACAGGTGCTAGCTAACTATGGCTACACCTTC.

The CDR3: CAWKGPLEEQYF. The CDR3 DNA is TGTGCCTGGAAGGGGCCCCTTGAAGAGCAGTACTTC. The chain couples TRBV30 to TRBJ2-7; a weak D match, TRBD1 (5 bases). Deletions cut 4 bases from V and 7 bases from J, with 14 bases between. The CDR3 extends over 12 amino acids. The germline V gene has CDR1 GTSNPN and CDR2 SVGIG (reference sequence).

This clone was counted a single time. The J gene is TRBJ2-3, the V gene TRBV27, with 8 bases fitting TRBD2. Germline CDR1 reads MNHEY; CDR2 reads SMNVEV (reference sequence). V lost 7 bases to trimming and J lost 2 bases; unmatched junction nucleotides: 11. This CDR3 spans 16 amino acids. CDR3 in amino acids: CASTLNRAGATDTQYF. In DNA form, the CDR3 reads TGTGCCAGCACCCTCAACCGAGCGGGAGCCACAGATACGCAGTATTTT.

The V call is TRBV11-2, the J call TRBJ1-2; D ambiguous. CDR1 SGHAT and CDR2 FQNNGV come from the germline V gene. The CDR3 runs 12 residues. V was shortened by 4 bases and J by 8 bases, with 11 bases between the two germline ends. The CDR3 reads CASSSTAGGYTF. Written as DNA, the CDR3 is TGTGCCAGCAGCTCTACAGCGGGGGGCTACACCTTC.